This T cell receptor beta chain was retrieved from a study of regulatory T cells in long-lasting Graves disease. The junction had 9 bases not matched to a gene; V was cut back by 1 base and J by 9 bases. The CDR3 sequence is 15 residues long. Germline assignment: CDR1 KGHSH and CDR2 LQKENI. Construction of the TCR beta libraries employed iRepertoire HTBI primers in conjunction with Arm-PCR of CDR3 regions. MiXCR, run by TCRdb on the multiplex PCR reads, gives a single entry per CDR3 protein. Among 200,000 to 250,000 distinct CDR3 sequences listed, approximately 18% were seen once. Time point defined: newly diagnosed GD, antithyroid drugs for less than 3 months. TCR sequences were obtained from RNA taken from PBMCs. The same data also contributed to another study, on T cells in Graves' hyperthyroidism and ophthalmopathy.

The chain has TRBV18 and TRBJ2-1; TRBD2 matches at 7 bases. This sample comprised peripheral blood mononuclear cells (PBMCs), obtained at new diagnosis, from a patient treated with antithyroid drugs. This TCR was sampled from a woman aged 30 to 39 with Graves disease. CDR3 nucleotides: TGTGCCAGCTCACCACGACTGGGAGGGGATGGTGAGCAGTTCTTC. Protein: CASSPRLGGDGEQFF.